The 3 T cell receptor beta chains below all came from one sample that was sequenced in a study of glioma-infiltrating T cells after dendritic cell vaccination. Libraries were prepared by immunoSEQ multiplex PCR; TCRdb keeps only in-frame clonotypes and omits some of them. The sample consists of about 82,000 clones, around 90% of them appearing once. The sequencing here drew on blood, taken before dendritic cell vaccination. The origin of the receptors is a human donor with glioblastoma.

The gene calls are TRBV19 and TRBJ1-1; D is perhaps TRBD1 (5 bases). Germline CDR1 reads LNHDA; CDR2 reads SQIVND (reference sequence). V gave up 5 bases and J gave up 1 base, with 11 bases separating them. This CDR3 comprises 14 residues. The CDR3 sequence is CASSLGQRNTEAFF. The CDR3 DNA follows: TGTGCCAGTAGTCTCGGACAACGGAACACTGAAGCTTTCTTT.

V gene TRBV6-5 combines with J gene TRBJ2-7; 12 bases map to TRBD1. Germline CDR1 reads MNHEY; CDR2 reads SVGAGI. The CDR3 has 15 amino acids. The J segment lost 6 bases and the V segment lost 7 bases, leaving 10 bases of the junction unmatched. Here the CDR3 DNA reads TGTGCCAGCATCGAATCGGGACAGGGGGCGGGCGAGCAGTACTTC. It specifies CASIESGQGAGEQYF.

This clone was observed a few times. The rearrangement links TRBV29-1 to TRBJ2-7; perhaps TRBD2 as D (6 bases). The CDR3 is 13 residues long. Germline-derived CDR1 and CDR2 are SQVTM and ANQGSEA. The germline V and J ends were trimmed by 7 bases and 1 base, with 14 bases remaining between them. Here the CDR3 DNA reads TGCAGCGCCGGAGGGACGGGTTCCTACGAGCAGTACTTC. It is translated as CSAGGTGSYEQYF.